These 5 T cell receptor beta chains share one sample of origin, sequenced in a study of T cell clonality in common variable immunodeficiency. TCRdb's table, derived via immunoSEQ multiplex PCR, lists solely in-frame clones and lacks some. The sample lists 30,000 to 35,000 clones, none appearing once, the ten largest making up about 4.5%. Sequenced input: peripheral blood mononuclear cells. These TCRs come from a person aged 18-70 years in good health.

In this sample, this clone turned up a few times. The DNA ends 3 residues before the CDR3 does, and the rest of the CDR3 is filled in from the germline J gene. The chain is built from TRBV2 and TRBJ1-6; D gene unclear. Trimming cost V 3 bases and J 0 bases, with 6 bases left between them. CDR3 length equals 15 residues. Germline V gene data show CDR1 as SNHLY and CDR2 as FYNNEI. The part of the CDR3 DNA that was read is TGTGCCAGCAGTGATGCGAGCTCCTATAATTCACCC. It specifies CASSDASSYNSP. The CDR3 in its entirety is CASSDASSYNSPLHF.

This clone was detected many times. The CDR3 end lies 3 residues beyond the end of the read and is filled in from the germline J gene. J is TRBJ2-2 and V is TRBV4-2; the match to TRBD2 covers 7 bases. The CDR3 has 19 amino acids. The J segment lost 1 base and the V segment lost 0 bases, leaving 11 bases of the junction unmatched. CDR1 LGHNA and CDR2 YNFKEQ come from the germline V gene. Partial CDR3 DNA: TGTGCCAGCAGCCAAGACGCGCCTAGCGGACCGAGGAACACCGGGGAG. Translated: CASSQDAPSGPRNTGE. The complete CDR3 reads CASSQDAPSGPRNTGELFF.

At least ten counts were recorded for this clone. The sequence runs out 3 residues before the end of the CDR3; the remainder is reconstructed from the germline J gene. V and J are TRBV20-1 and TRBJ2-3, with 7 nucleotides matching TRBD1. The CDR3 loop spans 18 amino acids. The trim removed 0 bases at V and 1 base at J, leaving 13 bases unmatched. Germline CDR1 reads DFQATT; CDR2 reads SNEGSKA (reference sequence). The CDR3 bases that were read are TGCAGTGCTAGAGATCTCCAGCTGAGGCAGGGGGGCACAGATACG. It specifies CSARDLQLRQGGTDT. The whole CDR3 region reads CSARDLQLRQGGTDTQYF.

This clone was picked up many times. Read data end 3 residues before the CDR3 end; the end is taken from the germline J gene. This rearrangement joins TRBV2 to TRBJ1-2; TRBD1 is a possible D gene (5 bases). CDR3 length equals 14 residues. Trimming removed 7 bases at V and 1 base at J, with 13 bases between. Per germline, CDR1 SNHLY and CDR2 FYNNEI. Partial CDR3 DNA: TGTGCCAGCACCGACAGACTTTATAACTATGGC. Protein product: CASTDRLYNYG. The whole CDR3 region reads CASTDRLYNYGYTF.

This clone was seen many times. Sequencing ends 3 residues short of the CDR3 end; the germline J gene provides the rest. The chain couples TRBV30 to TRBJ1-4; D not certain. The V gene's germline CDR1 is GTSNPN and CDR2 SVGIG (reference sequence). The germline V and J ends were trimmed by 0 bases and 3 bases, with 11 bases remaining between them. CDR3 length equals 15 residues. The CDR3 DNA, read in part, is TGTGCCTGGAGTGTACGCCCAGGCCCTAATGAAAAA. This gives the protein CAWSVRPGPNEK. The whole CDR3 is CAWSVRPGPNEKLFF.